The clone carrying this TCR beta chain was seen a handful of times. This sample was taken from a study of T-cell reconstitution after alpha-beta-depleted transplantation in children. The TCRbeta library incorporated unique molecular identifiers. MiXCR, applied by TCRdb to the PCR reads, yields one record per CDR3 protein. The table shows around 600,000 distinct CDR3 sequences, with about 10% occurring only once. The CDR3 sequence is 14 residues long. Per germline, CDR1 SGHVS and CDR2 FNYEAQ. V lost 5 bases and J 2 bases, leaving 11 bases between the germline ends. Material: PBMCs from the stem cell graft donor, obtained from the stem cell graft. This sequence joins TRBV7-6 and TRBJ2-3, with no clear D. The receptor's source is a human donor who donated a stem cell graft to a child with acute myeloid leukemia. CDR3 in amino acids: CASSLQFLTDTQYF. In DNA form, the CDR3 reads TGTGCCAGCAGCCTCCAATTTCTCACAGATACGCAGTATTTT.